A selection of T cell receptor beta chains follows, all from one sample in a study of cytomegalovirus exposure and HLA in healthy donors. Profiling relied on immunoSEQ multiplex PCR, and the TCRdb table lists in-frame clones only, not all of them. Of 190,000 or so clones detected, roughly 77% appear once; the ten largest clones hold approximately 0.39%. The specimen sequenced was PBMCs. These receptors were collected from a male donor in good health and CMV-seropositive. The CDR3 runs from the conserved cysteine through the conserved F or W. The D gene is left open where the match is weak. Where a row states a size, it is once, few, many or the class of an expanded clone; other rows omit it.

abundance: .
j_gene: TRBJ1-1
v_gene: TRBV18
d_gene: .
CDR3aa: CASSPLGLNTEAFF
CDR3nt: TGTGCCAGCTCACCACTCGGTTTGAACACTGAAGCTTTCTTT

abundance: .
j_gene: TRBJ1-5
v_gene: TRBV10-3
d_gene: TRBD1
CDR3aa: CAIKRDSVQPQHF
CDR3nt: TGTGCCATCAAAAGGGACAGCGTACAGCCCCAGCATTTT

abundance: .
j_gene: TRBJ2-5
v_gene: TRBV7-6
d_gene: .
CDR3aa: CASSLQTDQETQYF
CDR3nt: TGTGCCAGCAGCTTACAAACAGACCAAGAGACCCAGTACTTC

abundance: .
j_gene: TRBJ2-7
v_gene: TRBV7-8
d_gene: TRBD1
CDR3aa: CASSPRTGGTYEQYF
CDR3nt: TGTGCCAGCAGCCCACGGACAGGAGGCACCTACGAGCAGTACTTC

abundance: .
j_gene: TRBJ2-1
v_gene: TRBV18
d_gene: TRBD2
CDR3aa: CASSFRGGESSYNEQFF
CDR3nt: TGTGCCAGCTCATTCCGCGGGGGGGAGAGCTCCTACAATGAGCAGTTCTTC

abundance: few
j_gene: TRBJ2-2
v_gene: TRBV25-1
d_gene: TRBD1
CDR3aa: CASSEMQTGDTGELFF
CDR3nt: TGTGCCAGCAGTGAGATGCAGACAGGGGACACCGGGGAGCTGTTTTTT

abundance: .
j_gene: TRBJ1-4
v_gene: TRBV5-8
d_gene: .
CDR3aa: CASSFYPHFDYNEKLFF
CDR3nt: TGTGCCAGCAGCTTTTACCCCCACTTCGATTATAATGAAAAACTGTTTTTT

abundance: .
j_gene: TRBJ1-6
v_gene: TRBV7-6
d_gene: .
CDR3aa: CASSGTSSYNSPLHF
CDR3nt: TGTGCCAGCAGCGGAACTAGCTCCTATAATTCACCCCTCCACTTT

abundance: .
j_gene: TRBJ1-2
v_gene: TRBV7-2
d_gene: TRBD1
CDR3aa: CASSLRDSTAYGYTF
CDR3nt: TGTGCCAGCAGCTTAAGGGACAGTACTGCGTATGGCTACACCTTC

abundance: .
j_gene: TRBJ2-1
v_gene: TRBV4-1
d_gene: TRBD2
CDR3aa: CASSQDPGLAANEQFF
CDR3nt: TGCGCCAGCAGCCAAGATCCGGGACTAGCGGCCAATGAGCAGTTCTTC

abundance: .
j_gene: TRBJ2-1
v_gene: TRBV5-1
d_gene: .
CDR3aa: CASSLVGDYNEQFF
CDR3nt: TGCGCCAGCAGCTTGGTGGGAGATTACAATGAGCAGTTCTTC

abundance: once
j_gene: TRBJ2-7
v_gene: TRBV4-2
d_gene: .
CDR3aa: CASSQDRAGQGEQYF
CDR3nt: TGTGCCAGCAGCCAAGATCGGGCCGGGCAGGGCGAGCAGTACTTC

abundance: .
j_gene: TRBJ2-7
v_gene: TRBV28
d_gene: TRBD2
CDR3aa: CASTLAGDRSYEQYF
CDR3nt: TGTGCCAGCACCCTAGCGGGAGACCGCTCCTACGAGCAGTACTTC

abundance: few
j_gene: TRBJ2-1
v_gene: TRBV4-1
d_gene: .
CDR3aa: CASSRPIGASEYNEQFF
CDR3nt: TGCGCCAGCAGCCGGCCTATCGGGGCTAGCGAATACAATGAGCAGTTCTTC

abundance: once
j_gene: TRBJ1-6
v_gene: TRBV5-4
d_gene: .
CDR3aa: CASSLSAGMSYNSPLHF
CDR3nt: TGTGCCAGCAGCTTGTCGGCAGGGATGTCCTATAATTCACCCCTCCACTTT

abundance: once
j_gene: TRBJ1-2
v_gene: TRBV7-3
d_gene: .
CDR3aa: CASSLGVGELYGYTF
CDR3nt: TGTGCCAGCAGCTTAGGTGTCGGAGAGCTATATGGCTACACCTTC